These T cell receptor beta chains were read from a single sample in a study of OX40 agonist ivuxolimab in advanced cancers. Libraries were prepared by immunoSEQ multiplex PCR; TCRdb keeps only in-frame clonotypes and omits some of them. Of some 42,000 clones in the sample, 81% were seen once. The sequences come from CD4+ or CD8+ T cells sorted from blood, collected in a trial of the OX40 agonist ivuxolimab. Receptor source: an adult with an advanced solid tumor such as melanoma, head and neck, liver or kidney cancer. CDR3s include the opening cysteine and the closing phenylalanine or tryptophan. Fields, in order: D gene, clone size, J gene, V gene, CDR3 DNA, CDR3 protein. A D gene is named only where the DNA matches it firmly. Expanded clones are given a class, and other clones once, few, many or no size at all.

D gene: TRBD1; clone size: .; J gene: TRBJ2-1; V gene: TRBV25-1; CDR3 DNA: TGTGCCAGCAAACAGGGGGAGAGCAATGAGCAGTTCTTC; CDR3 protein: CASKQGESNEQFF
D gene: TRBD2; clone size: .; J gene: TRBJ2-1; V gene: TRBV7-8; CDR3 DNA: TGTGCCAGCAGCTTATCTAGCGGGGCCTACAATGAGCAGTTCTTC; CDR3 protein: CASSLSSGAYNEQFF
D gene: .; clone size: .; J gene: TRBJ2-3; V gene: TRBV30; CDR3 DNA: TGTGCCTGGAACCATTTTGTAGGGAGAGCCGGGGGTGTAGATACGCAGTATTTT; CDR3 protein: CAWNHFVGRAGGVDTQYF
D gene: .; clone size: .; J gene: TRBJ1-1; V gene: TRBV7-9; CDR3 DNA: TGTGCCAGCACCCCCTTCCAGGGAGAGTCTGAAGCTTTCTTT; CDR3 protein: CASTPFQGESEAFF
D gene: .; clone size: .; J gene: TRBJ1-2; V gene: TRBV18; CDR3 DNA: TGTGCCAGCTCACGACTCAGTATCTCTAACTATGGCTACACCTTC; CDR3 protein: CASSRLSISNYGYTF
D gene: TRBD1; clone size: .; J gene: TRBJ1-5; V gene: TRBV10-3; CDR3 DNA: TGTGCCATCAGGAGCAATGCAGGGGGAAATCAGCCCCAGCATTTT; CDR3 protein: CAIRSNAGGNQPQHF
D gene: .; clone size: .; J gene: TRBJ1-5; V gene: TRBV18; CDR3 DNA: TGTGCCAGCTCACCACCAGCTGGGGTAGGTCAGCCCCAGCATTTT; CDR3 protein: CASSPPAGVGQPQHF
D gene: .; clone size: once; J gene: TRBJ2-3; V gene: TRBV6-6; CDR3 DNA: TGTGCCAGCAGTTACGGTCCGGATACGCAGTATTTT; CDR3 protein: CASSYGPDTQYF
D gene: TRBD2; clone size: .; J gene: TRBJ2-2; V gene: TRBV5-1; CDR3 DNA: TGCGCCAGCAGCTTGCCCCGGGGGGGAACCGGGGAGCTGTTTTTT; CDR3 protein: CASSLPRGGTGELFF
D gene: TRBD1; clone size: .; J gene: TRBJ1-1; V gene: TRBV5-1; CDR3 DNA: TGCGCCAGCAGCCAACAGGGGACGAACACTGAAGCTTTCTTT; CDR3 protein: CASSQQGTNTEAFF
D gene: .; clone size: once; J gene: TRBJ1-5; V gene: TRBV21-1; CDR3 DNA: TGTGCCAGCAGCAATCAACGTTGCGGGAAGGGGGATATTTGCAATCAGCCCCAGCATTTT; CDR3 protein: CASSNQRCGKGDICNQPQHF
D gene: TRBD2; clone size: once; J gene: TRBJ2-7; V gene: TRBV4-3; CDR3 DNA: TGCGCCAGCAGCCAAGTGGGTGGTAGCGGGCCCTACGAGCAGTACTTC; CDR3 protein: CASSQVGGSGPYEQYF
D gene: TRBD1; clone size: .; J gene: TRBJ1-2; V gene: TRBV29-1; CDR3 DNA: TGCAGCGCAGACTCAGGGGGCCGGGGCTACACCTTC; CDR3 protein: CSADSGGRGYTF
D gene: .; clone size: .; J gene: TRBJ2-5; V gene: TRBV27; CDR3 DNA: TGTGCCAGCAGTTTGGGACCCATGGGGACCCAGTACTTC; CDR3 protein: CASSLGPMGTQYF
D gene: .; clone size: once; J gene: TRBJ2-5; V gene: TRBV30; CDR3 DNA: TGTGCCTGGAGTAGGGGGTGGCAGGAGACCCAGTACTTC; CDR3 protein: CAWSRGWQETQYF
D gene: .; clone size: once; J gene: TRBJ2-7; V gene: TRBV5-1; CDR3 DNA: TGCGCCAGCAGCTTGGGGCAGATCTACGAGCAGTACTTC; CDR3 protein: CASSLGQIYEQYF
D gene: .; clone size: .; J gene: TRBJ2-7; V gene: TRBV5-4; CDR3 DNA: TGTGCCAGCAGCCTTCGGACAGAGACCTACGAGCAGTACTTC; CDR3 protein: CASSLRTETYEQYF
D gene: .; clone size: .; J gene: TRBJ2-5; V gene: TRBV18; CDR3 DNA: TGTGCCAGCTCACCACGGGGCGGTGAGAGCGTAGAGACCCAGTACTTC; CDR3 protein: CASSPRGGESVETQYF
D gene: .; clone size: once; J gene: TRBJ1-4; V gene: TRBV18; CDR3 DNA: TGTGCCAGCTCACCGGCCAGCGCAACTAATGAAAAACTGTTTTTT; CDR3 protein: CASSPASATNEKLFF
D gene: .; clone size: .; J gene: TRBJ1-2; V gene: TRBV6-5; CDR3 DNA: TGTGCCAGCAGTCCCTCGGGAGGGCAAAACTATGGCTACACCTTC; CDR3 protein: CASSPSGGQNYGYTF
D gene: .; clone size: few; J gene: TRBJ1-2; V gene: TRBV15; CDR3 DNA: TGTGCCACCAGCACAGCCACGAGTCGCTACACCTTC; CDR3 protein: CATSTATSRYTF
D gene: TRBD2; clone size: .; J gene: TRBJ2-3; V gene: TRBV7-2; CDR3 DNA: TGTGCCAGCAGAGGACTAGCCCGCACAGATACGCAGTATTTT; CDR3 protein: CASRGLARTDTQYF
D gene: .; clone size: .; J gene: TRBJ1-2; V gene: TRBV7-2; CDR3 DNA: TGTGCCAGCAGCCCCGGGACCTTCGCTTATGGCTACACCTTC; CDR3 protein: CASSPGTFAYGYTF
D gene: TRBD2; clone size: few; J gene: TRBJ2-3; V gene: TRBV4-3; CDR3 DNA: TGCGCCAGCAGCCAAGCGGCCAGAGCGGGACTAGCGGCTAGCACAGATACGCAGTATTTT; CDR3 protein: CASSQAARAGLAASTDTQYF
D gene: TRBD1; clone size: .; J gene: TRBJ2-1; V gene: TRBV5-4; CDR3 DNA: TGTGCCAGCAGCTGGAGGACAGGGGGTTCCTACAATGAGCAGTTCTTC; CDR3 protein: CASSWRTGGSYNEQFF
D gene: .; clone size: .; J gene: TRBJ1-2; V gene: TRBV5-1; CDR3 DNA: TGCGCCAGCAGCCGGGACGGAGCCTATGGCTACACCTTC; CDR3 protein: CASSRDGAYGYTF
D gene: TRBD2; clone size: .; J gene: TRBJ2-2; V gene: TRBV2; CDR3 DNA: TGTGCCAGCAGCGTAGGACAGCGGGGGACCGGGGAGCTGTTTTTT; CDR3 protein: CASSVGQRGTGELFF
D gene: TRBD1; clone size: .; J gene: TRBJ2-3; V gene: TRBV27; CDR3 DNA: TGTGCCAGCAGTTTAATGGCAGGGGGTAGCACAGATACGCAGTATTTT; CDR3 protein: CASSLMAGGSTDTQYF
D gene: .; clone size: few; J gene: TRBJ2-4; V gene: TRBV11-2; CDR3 DNA: TGTGCCAGCAGCTTAGGGGGGACTGACTCCACTTTGGAAAACATTCAGTACTTC; CDR3 protein: CASSLGGTDSTLENIQYF
D gene: .; clone size: .; J gene: TRBJ2-1; V gene: TRBV2; CDR3 DNA: TGTGCCAGCAGTGAATTAGGAGCCTCCTACAATGAGCAGTTCTTC; CDR3 protein: CASSELGASYNEQFF
D gene: .; clone size: .; J gene: TRBJ2-3; V gene: TRBV7-9; CDR3 DNA: TGTGCCAGCAGCTTGACGAGTCCTAGCACAGATACGCAGTATTTT; CDR3 protein: CASSLTSPSTDTQYF
D gene: TRBD1; clone size: .; J gene: TRBJ2-6; V gene: TRBV5-3; CDR3 DNA: TGTGCCAGAAGCCTCAGGGGGAGAGGGGGCGAAATGCCTCTCTCTGGGGCCAACGTCCTGACTTTC; CDR3 protein: CARSLRGRGGEMPLSGANVLTF
D gene: TRBD1; clone size: .; J gene: TRBJ1-1; V gene: TRBV7-3; CDR3 DNA: TGTGCCAGCAGCTTACACAGGGGGACTGAAGCTTTCTTT; CDR3 protein: CASSLHRGTEAFF
D gene: .; clone size: .; J gene: TRBJ2-5; V gene: TRBV5-1; CDR3 DNA: TGCGCCAGCAGTGCCGGGGCGGGATACGAGACCCAGTACTTC; CDR3 protein: CASSAGAGYETQYF
D gene: .; clone size: .; J gene: TRBJ2-1; V gene: TRBV19; CDR3 DNA: TGTGCCAGTAGTTTCGGGGTTTACTCCTACAATGAGCAGTTCTTC; CDR3 protein: CASSFGVYSYNEQFF
D gene: TRBD2; clone size: .; J gene: TRBJ2-1; V gene: TRBV2; CDR3 DNA: TGTGCCAGCAGGGCGGAGCGGGGGTACAATGAGCAGTTCTTC; CDR3 protein: CASRAERGYNEQFF
D gene: .; clone size: .; J gene: TRBJ2-1; V gene: TRBV7-9; CDR3 DNA: TGTGCCAGCAGCTTGAGTGAGCAGTTCTTC; CDR3 protein: CASSLSEQFF
D gene: TRBD2; clone size: .; J gene: TRBJ2-1; V gene: TRBV18; CDR3 DNA: TGTGCCAGCTCACCGGCAACTAGCGGGAGAGGTATTGAGCAGTTCTTC; CDR3 protein: CASSPATSGRGIEQFF
D gene: TRBD1; clone size: .; J gene: TRBJ1-1; V gene: TRBV5-1; CDR3 DNA: TGCGCCAGCAGCTTTACAGGGGGCACTGAAGCTTTCTTT; CDR3 protein: CASSFTGGTEAFF
D gene: TRBD1; clone size: .; J gene: TRBJ1-1; V gene: TRBV6-6; CDR3 DNA: TGTGCCAGCAGTACCTACGGGACAGGGGACGGTTCTGCTTTCTTT; CDR3 protein: CASSTYGTGDGSAFF
D gene: TRBD2; clone size: once; J gene: TRBJ2-7; V gene: TRBV4-2; CDR3 DNA: TGTGCCAGCAGCCCCTTTAGCGGGAGTCCCTACGAGCAGTACTTC; CDR3 protein: CASSPFSGSPYEQYF
D gene: TRBD1; clone size: .; J gene: TRBJ2-3; V gene: TRBV7-3; CDR3 DNA: TGTGCCAGCGCGGACAGGGGAAGGTTAAAGGATACGCAGTATTTT; CDR3 protein: CASADRGRLKDTQYF
D gene: .; clone size: .; J gene: TRBJ2-5; V gene: TRBV19; CDR3 DNA: TGTGCCAGTAGTACCGCGGGGGCGTACCAAGAGACCCAGTACTTC; CDR3 protein: CASSTAGAYQETQYF
D gene: TRBD1; clone size: .; J gene: TRBJ2-1; V gene: TRBV5-4; CDR3 DNA: TGTGCCAGCAGTTCCCCCCTGGGGGACAGGGGCCACAATGAGCAGTTCTTC; CDR3 protein: CASSSPLGDRGHNEQFF
D gene: .; clone size: once; J gene: TRBJ1-5; V gene: TRBV10-3; CDR3 DNA: TGTGCCATCAGTGAGTCTAATCAGCCCCAGCATTTT; CDR3 protein: CAISESNQPQHF
D gene: TRBD2; clone size: .; J gene: TRBJ2-7; V gene: TRBV6-5; CDR3 DNA: TGTGCCAGCAGCCTCGGACTAGCGGGGAACTACGAGCAGTACTTC; CDR3 protein: CASSLGLAGNYEQYF
D gene: TRBD1; clone size: .; J gene: TRBJ2-2; V gene: TRBV19; CDR3 DNA: TGTGCCAGTAGTATAGGGGGGACAGGGAACACCGGGGAGCTGTTTTTT; CDR3 protein: CASSIGGTGNTGELFF
D gene: .; clone size: .; J gene: TRBJ2-5; V gene: TRBV11-2; CDR3 DNA: TGTGCCAGCAGCCGAAAACAGGGATTCTTGGAAGAGACCCAGTACTTC; CDR3 protein: CASSRKQGFLEETQYF
D gene: TRBD2; clone size: .; J gene: TRBJ2-1; V gene: TRBV5-4; CDR3 DNA: TGTGCCAGCAGCTTGCCAATAGCGGGAGATCATGAGCAGTTCTTC; CDR3 protein: CASSLPIAGDHEQFF
D gene: .; clone size: .; J gene: TRBJ2-1; V gene: TRBV27; CDR3 DNA: TGTGCCGCCTTAGCGGCACCAAGGGGTGAGCAGTTCTTC; CDR3 protein: CAALAAPRGEQFF
D gene: TRBD1; clone size: .; J gene: TRBJ1-1; V gene: TRBV18; CDR3 DNA: TGTGCCAGCTCACCTAACAGGGGGAACACTGAAGCTTTCTTT; CDR3 protein: CASSPNRGNTEAFF
D gene: .; clone size: .; J gene: TRBJ1-2; V gene: TRBV6-1; CDR3 DNA: TGTGCCAGCAGTGAAGCGACGGCTAACTATGGCTACACCTTC; CDR3 protein: CASSEATANYGYTF
D gene: .; clone size: once; J gene: TRBJ2-1; V gene: TRBV9; CDR3 DNA: TGTGCCAGCAGCGTAGCCAGCTCCTACAATGAGCAGTTCTTC; CDR3 protein: CASSVASSYNEQFF
D gene: TRBD1; clone size: .; J gene: TRBJ1-2; V gene: TRBV7-2; CDR3 DNA: TGTGCCAGCAGCTTCGGACAGGACTATGGCTACACCTTC; CDR3 protein: CASSFGQDYGYTF